The clone carrying this T cell receptor beta chain appeared a single time. These data come from a study of blood T cell repertoires in COVID-19. About the study: Material from acute and convalescent COVID-19 was sourced from the United States, Italy and Spain. Nucleic acid was either cDNA or gDNA, and it came from T cells, B-cell-depleted T cells, or PBMCs.

Deletions cut 2 bases from V and 0 bases from J, with 11 bases between. This CDR3 has 16 residues. The germline V gene has CDR1 SGHKS and CDR2 YYEKEE (reference sequence). In the authors' methods: Quantification of nucleated cells was approximated via reference gene primer amplification. This table comes from immunoSEQ multiplex PCR, and its TCRdb copy is limited to in-frame clones, with some not included. D and trimming were read from the DNA, whereas the V and J calls and clone size are those reported in that table. The sample consists of hundreds of thousands of clones, around 89% of them appearing once.

The receptor's source is a woman aged 25 to 39 with acute or convalescent COVID-19. The chain links TRBV5-5 to TRBJ1-4, with a weak D call TRBD1 (6 bases). The sample was peripheral blood. CDR3: CASSFTGTATNEKLFF. The CDR3 nucleotides are TGTGCCAGCAGCTTCACAGGGACGGCAACTAATGAAAAACTGTTTTTT.